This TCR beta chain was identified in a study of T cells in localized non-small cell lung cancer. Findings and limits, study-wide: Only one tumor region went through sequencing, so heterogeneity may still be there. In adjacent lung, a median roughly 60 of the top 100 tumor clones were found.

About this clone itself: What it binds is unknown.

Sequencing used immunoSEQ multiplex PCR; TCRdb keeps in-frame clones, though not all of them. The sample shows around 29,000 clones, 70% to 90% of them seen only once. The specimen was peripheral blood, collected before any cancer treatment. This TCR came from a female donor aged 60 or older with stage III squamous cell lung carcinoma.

DNA of the CDR3: TGTGCCAGCAGCTTTTCCCAGGCCCCGGATAAGGAGCAGTTCTTC. It translates to CASSFSQAPDKEQFF. The V call is TRBV7-6, the J call TRBJ2-1, with D unresolved. Germline CDR1 reads SGHVS; CDR2 reads FNYEAQ. Trimming took off 3 bases at V and 10 bases at J, with 19 bases between the two ends. The CDR3 consists of 15 residues. The full variable domain, in which reference TRBV7-6 and TRBJ2-1 provide the parts outside the CDR3, is GAGVSQSPRYKVTKRGQDVALRCDPISGHVSLYWYRQALGQGPEFLTYFNYEAQQDKSGLPNDRFSAERPEGSISTLTIQRTEQRDSAMYRCASSFSQAPDKEQFFGPGTRLTVL.